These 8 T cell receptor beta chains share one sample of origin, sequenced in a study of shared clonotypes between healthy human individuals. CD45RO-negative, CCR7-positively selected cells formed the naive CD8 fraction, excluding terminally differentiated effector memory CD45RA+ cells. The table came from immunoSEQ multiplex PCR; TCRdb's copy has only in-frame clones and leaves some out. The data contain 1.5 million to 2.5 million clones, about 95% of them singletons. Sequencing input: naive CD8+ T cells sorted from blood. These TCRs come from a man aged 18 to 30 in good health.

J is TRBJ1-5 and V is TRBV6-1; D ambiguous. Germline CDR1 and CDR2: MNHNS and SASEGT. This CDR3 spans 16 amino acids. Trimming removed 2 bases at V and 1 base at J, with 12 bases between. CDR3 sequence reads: CASSELRLSSNQPQHF. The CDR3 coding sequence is TGTGCCAGCAGTGAACTTCGGCTCAGCAGCAATCAGCCCCAGCATTTT.

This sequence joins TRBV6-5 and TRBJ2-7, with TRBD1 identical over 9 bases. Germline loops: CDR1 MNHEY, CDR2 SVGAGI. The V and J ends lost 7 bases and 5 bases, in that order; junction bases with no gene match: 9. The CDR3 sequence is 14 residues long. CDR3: CASTWGQGNNEQYF. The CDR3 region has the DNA TGTGCCAGCACCTGGGGACAGGGCAACAACGAGCAGTACTTC.

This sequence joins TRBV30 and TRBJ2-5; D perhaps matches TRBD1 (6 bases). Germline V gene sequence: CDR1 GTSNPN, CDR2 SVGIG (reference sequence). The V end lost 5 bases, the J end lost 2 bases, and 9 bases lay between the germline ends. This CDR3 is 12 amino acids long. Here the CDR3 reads CAWRTDQETQYF. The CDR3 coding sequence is TGTGCCTGGCGGACAGATCAAGAGACCCAGTACTTC.

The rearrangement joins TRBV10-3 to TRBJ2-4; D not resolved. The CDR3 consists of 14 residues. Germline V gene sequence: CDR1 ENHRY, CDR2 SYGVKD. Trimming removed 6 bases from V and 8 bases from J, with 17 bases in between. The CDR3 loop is CAISPGPSGDIQYF. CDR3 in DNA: TGTGCCATCAGCCCCGGACCTTCTGGAGACATTCAGTACTTC.

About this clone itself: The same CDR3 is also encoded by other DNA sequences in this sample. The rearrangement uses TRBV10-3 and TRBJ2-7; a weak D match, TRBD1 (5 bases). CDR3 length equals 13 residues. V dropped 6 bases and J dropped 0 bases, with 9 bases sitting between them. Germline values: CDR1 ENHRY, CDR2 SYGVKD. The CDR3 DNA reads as TGTGCCATCAGAACAGGAAGCTCCTACGAGCAGTACTTC. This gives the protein CAIRTGSSYEQYF.

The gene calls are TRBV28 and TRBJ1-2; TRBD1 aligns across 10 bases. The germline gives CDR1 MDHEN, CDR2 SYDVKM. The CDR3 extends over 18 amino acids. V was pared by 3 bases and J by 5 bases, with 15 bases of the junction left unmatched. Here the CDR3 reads CASSFSDRGLRGIYGYTF. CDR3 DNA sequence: TGTGCCAGCAGTTTCTCCGACAGGGGGCTTCGAGGGATTTATGGCTACACCTTC.

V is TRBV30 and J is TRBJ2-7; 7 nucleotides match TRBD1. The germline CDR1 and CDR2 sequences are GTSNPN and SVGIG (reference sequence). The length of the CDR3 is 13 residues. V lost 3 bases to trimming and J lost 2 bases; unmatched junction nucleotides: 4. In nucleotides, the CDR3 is TGTGCCTGGAGGGAGCAGGGGGCCTACGAGCAGTACTTC. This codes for CAWREQGAYEQYF.

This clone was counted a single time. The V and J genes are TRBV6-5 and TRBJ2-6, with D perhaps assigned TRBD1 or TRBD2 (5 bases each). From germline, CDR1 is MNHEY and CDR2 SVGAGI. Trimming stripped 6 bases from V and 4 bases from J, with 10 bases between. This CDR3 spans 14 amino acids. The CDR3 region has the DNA TGTGCCAGCAGCCCGGGGCAGGGGGCCAACGTCCTGACTTTC. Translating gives CASSPGQGANVLTF.